These T cell receptor beta chains were read from a single sample in a study of cytotoxic CD8 clonotypes in ibrutinib-treated CLL. Method: immunoSEQ multiplex PCR; TCRdb's copy keeps in-frame clones and lacks some. The table lists more than 8,500 clones, about 59% of them singletons. Specimen: PBMCs, collected before ibrutinib treatment. The source is a human donor with chronic lymphocytic leukemia. Both conserved end residues are part of each CDR3. D genes are given only for firm matches. Where a row states a size, it is once, few, many or the class of an expanded clone; other rows omit it.

J gene | V gene | clone size | D gene | CDR3 protein | CDR3 DNA
TRBJ1-2 | TRBV2 | medium-sized | - | CASSGVALGVGYTF | TGTGCCAGCAGCGGGGTGGCCTTGGGTGTTGGCTACACCTTC
TRBJ2-1 | TRBV19 | - | - | CASNQGINNEQFF | TGTGCCAGTAACCAGGGAATCAACAATGAGCAGTTCTTC
TRBJ2-3 | TRBV6-9 | - | TRBD2 | CASSYSNGLAGPPDTQYF | TGTGCCAGCAGTTATTCTAACGGACTAGCGGGACCCCCAGATACGCAGTATTTT
TRBJ2-1 | TRBV5-6 | few | TRBD1 | CASSRGQGGYNEQFF | TGTGCCAGCAGCCGTGGACAGGGGGGTTACAATGAGCAGTTCTTC
TRBJ2-5 | TRBV6-6 | - | - | CASSYTSGVETQYF | TGTGCCAGCAGTTACACCTCCGGTGTGGAGACCCAGTACTTC
TRBJ2-1 | TRBV5-1 | - | - | CASRERVGSSYNEQFF | TGCGCCAGCAGGGAGCGGGTGGGAAGCTCCTACAATGAGCAGTTCTTC
TRBJ1-5 | TRBV2 | medium-sized | TRBD1 | CATRDSSFGNQPQHF | TGTGCCACCAGGGACAGTTCTTTTGGCAATCAGCCCCAGCATTTT
TRBJ1-4 | TRBV6-5 | - | - | CASSYLAGDEKLFF | TGTGCCAGCAGTTACCTGGCAGGGGACGAAAAACTGTTTTTT
TRBJ2-5 | TRBV5-3 | - | - | CARSPGPVRYQETQYF | TGTGCCAGAAGCCCGGGCCCTGTGAGATATCAAGAGACCCAGTACTTC
TRBJ2-5 | TRBV18 | few | - | CASSPQETQYF | TGTGCCAGCTCCCCCCAAGAGACCCAGTACTTC
TRBJ2-7 | TRBV6-5 | medium-sized | TRBD1 | CASSSRDRGYEQYF | TGTGCCAGCAGTTCCCGGGACAGGGGCTACGAGCAGTACTTC
TRBJ2-2 | TRBV7-3 | - | - | CASSLTGAGSTGELFF | TGTGCCAGCAGCTTAACTGGAGCGGGCTCCACCGGGGAGCTGTTTTTT
TRBJ2-7 | TRBV4-1 | - | TRBD2 | CASSQDGTSGRSYEQYF | TGCGCCAGCAGCCAAGACGGGACTAGCGGGAGATCATACGAGCAGTACTTC
TRBJ1-2 | TRBV28 | - | - | CASSLQDLYTF | TGTGCCAGCAGTTTACAGGACCTCTACACCTTC
TRBJ1-1 | TRBV2 | - | - | CASSDEVNTEAFF | TGTGCCAGCAGTGATGAGGTGAACACTGAAGCTTTCTTT
TRBJ2-1 | TRBV29-1 | once | TRBD2 | CSVETSGSEQFF | TGCAGCGTTGAGACTAGCGGGAGTGAGCAGTTCTTC
TRBJ2-3 | TRBV6-5 | - | TRBD1 | CASSSQGTGSPDTQYF | TGTGCCAGCAGTTCCCAAGGGACAGGTTCACCAGATACGCAGTATTTT
TRBJ1-3 | TRBV29-1 | once | - | CSVAGLSGNTIYF | TGCAGCGTTGCAGGTCTCTCTGGAAACACCATATATTTT
TRBJ2-5 | TRBV9 | - | TRBD2 | CASSVSGSRQETQYF | TGTGCCAGCAGCGTTAGCGGGAGTAGGCAAGAGACCCAGTACTTC
TRBJ1-4 | TRBV30 | - | - | CAGSSTNEKLFF | TGTGCCGGTAGCTCAACTAATGAAAAACTGTTTTTT
TRBJ2-5 | TRBV7-8 | - | - | CASSLGGSTGLPSVTQYF | TGTGCCAGCAGCTTAGGAGGTTCGACAGGCCTACCCTCGGTTACCCAGTACTTC
TRBJ1-1 | TRBV10-3 | - | - | CAITQGGLRDTEAFF | TGTGCCATCACCCAAGGGGGGTTGAGAGACACTGAAGCTTTCTTT
TRBJ1-5 | TRBV5-1 | - | TRBD1 | CASSLGDRGGQPQHF | TGCGCCAGCAGCTTGGGGGACAGGGGCGGTCAGCCCCAGCATTTT
TRBJ1-5 | TRBV2 | few | - | CASNGQTHQPQHF | TGTGCCAGCAACGGACAGACCCATCAGCCCCAGCATTTT
TRBJ1-3 | TRBV9 | - | TRBD1 | CASSAAGQPGNTIYF | TGTGCCAGCAGCGCCGCGGGACAGCCGGGAAACACCATATATTTT
TRBJ1-1 | TRBV5-1 | - | - | CASSLSQGLTEAFF | TGCGCCAGCAGCTTATCACAGGGCCTCACTGAAGCTTTCTTT
TRBJ2-5 | TRBV9 | few | - | CASSVATGLQETQYF | TGTGCCAGCAGCGTAGCTACGGGACTTCAAGAGACCCAGTACTTC
TRBJ2-5 | TRBV15 | - | - | CATSRGDQETQYF | TGTGCCACCAGCAGAGGCGACCAAGAGACCCAGTACTTC
TRBJ1-1 | TRBV21-1 | few | - | CASGREDEAFF | TGTGCCAGCGGTCGGGAGGATGAAGCTTTCTTT
TRBJ2-3 | TRBV7-8 | - | - | CASIPGAPLPDTQYF | TGTGCCAGCATCCCGGGGGCCCCTCTGCCAGATACGCAGTATTTT
TRBJ1-4 | TRBV28 | - | - | CASYRTTNEKLFF | TGTGCCAGCTACCGGACAACTAATGAAAAACTGTTTTTT
TRBJ2-5 | TRBV27 | once | - | CASSLYGGWGTQYF | TGTGCCAGCAGTTTATACGGGGGATGGGGGACCCAGTACTTC
TRBJ2-1 | TRBV11-2 | - | - | CASSLVSPSYNEQFF | TGTGCCAGCAGCTTAGTCAGCCCTTCCTACAATGAGCAGTTCTTC
TRBJ1-6 | TRBV18 | - | TRBD1 | CASADRFYNSPLHF | TGTGCCAGCGCGGACAGGTTCTATAATTCACCCCTCCACTTT
TRBJ1-2 | TRBV7-9 | - | - | CASSLPGQYGYTF | TGTGCCAGCAGCTTACCAGGACAGTATGGCTACACCTTC
TRBJ1-2 | TRBV7-9 | - | - | CASSLGGDNYGYTF | TGTGCCAGCAGCTTAGGTGGAGATAACTATGGCTACACCTTC
TRBJ1-3 | TRBV19 | medium-sized | - | CASSISGRISGNTIYF | TGTGCCAGTAGTATATCCGGGAGGATCTCTGGAAACACCATATATTTT
TRBJ2-5 | TRBV28 | - | TRBD2 | CASSLMGGKTQYF | TGTGCCAGCAGTTTAATGGGGGGGAAGACCCAGTACTTC
TRBJ1-1 | TRBV2 | - | - | CAIHTTGRGGEAFF | TGTGCCATTCACACCACAGGGAGAGGGGGTGAAGCTTTCTTT
TRBJ2-1 | TRBV28 | once | TRBD2 | CASSSPTSGSSREFYNEQFF | TGTGCCAGCAGTTCCCCAACTAGCGGGAGTTCCCGTGAGTTCTACAATGAGCAGTTCTTC
TRBJ2-3 | TRBV10-3 | - | - | CAISGVGTNTQYF | TGTGCCATCAGTGGGGTTGGCACGAATACGCAGTATTTT
TRBJ2-2 | TRBV23-1 | - | TRBD1 | CASSCDYWTGGDHRELFF | TGCGCCAGCAGTTGCGACTACTGGACAGGGGGAGACCACCGGGAGCTGTTTTTT
TRBJ2-2 | TRBV4-1 | - | TRBD2 | CASSFGTTTTGELFF | TGCGCCAGCAGCTTCGGGACTACGACTACCGGGGAGCTGTTTTTT
TRBJ2-1 | TRBV9 | few | - | CASSPRPGEGGFF | TGTGCCAGCAGCCCGAGACCCGGAGAGGGAGGGTTCTTC
TRBJ2-7 | TRBV13 | few | TRBD2 | CASSPGQRGEQYF | TGTGCCAGCAGCCCCGGACAGCGGGGGGAGCAGTACTTC
TRBJ2-7 | TRBV27 | - | TRBD2 | CASWGLAGYEQYF | TGTGCCAGCTGGGGACTAGCGGGGTACGAGCAGTACTTC
TRBJ2-1 | TRBV27 | - | - | CASSLLGNNEQFF | TGTGCCAGCAGTTTGCTGGGGAACAATGAGCAGTTCTTC
TRBJ1-4 | TRBV21-1 | - | - | CASSKRHPINEKLFF | TGTGCCAGCAGCAAGCGTCACCCTATCAATGAAAAACTGTTTTTT
TRBJ2-2 | TRBV19 | - | TRBD1 | CASTTTGETGELFF | TGTGCCAGTACTACTACAGGGGAAACCGGGGAGCTGTTTTTT
TRBJ2-3 | TRBV20-1 | - | - | CSATERDTQYF | TGCAGTGCAACCGAGAGGGATACGCAGTATTTT
TRBJ1-1 | TRBV6-5 | - | - | CASSYRRGRATEAFF | TGTGCCAGCAGTTACCGCCGGGGCAGGGCGACTGAAGCTTTCTTT
TRBJ1-5 | TRBV19 | few | - | CASSPGIRQPQHF | TGTGCCAGTAGTCCTGGTATCCGGCAGCCCCAGCATTTT
TRBJ1-3 | TRBV5-1 | - | TRBD1 | CASSAQGSSGNTIYF | TGCGCCAGCAGCGCACAGGGGAGCTCTGGAAACACCATATATTTT